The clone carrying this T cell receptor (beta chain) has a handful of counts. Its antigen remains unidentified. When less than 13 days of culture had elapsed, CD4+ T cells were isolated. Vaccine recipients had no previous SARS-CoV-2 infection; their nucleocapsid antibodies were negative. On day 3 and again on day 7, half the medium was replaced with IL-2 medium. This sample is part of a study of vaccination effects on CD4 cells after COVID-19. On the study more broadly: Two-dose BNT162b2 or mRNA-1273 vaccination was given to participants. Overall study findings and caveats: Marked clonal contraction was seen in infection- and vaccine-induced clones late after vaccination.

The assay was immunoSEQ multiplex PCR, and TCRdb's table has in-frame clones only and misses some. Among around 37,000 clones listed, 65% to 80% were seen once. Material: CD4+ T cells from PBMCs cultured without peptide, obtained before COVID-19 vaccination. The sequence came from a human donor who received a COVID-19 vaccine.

CDR3 coding DNA: TGTGCCAGCAGTCAGACAGGAAGGGGGAACACTGAAGCTTTCTTT. It translates to CASSQTGRGNTEAFF. The rearrangement joins TRBV2 to TRBJ1-1; D may be TRBD1 (6 bases). V dropped 5 bases and J dropped 1 base, with 14 bases sitting between them. Looked up from germline, CDR1 is SNHLY and CDR2 is FYNNEI. CDR3 length: 15 residues. Full variable domain (missing parts from reference TRBV2 and TRBJ1-1): EPEVTQTPSHQVTQMGQEVILRCVPISNHLYFYWYRQILGQKVEFLVSFYNNEISEKSEIFDDQFSVERPDGSNFTLKIRSTKLEDSAMYFCASSQTGRGNTEAFFGQGTRLTVV.